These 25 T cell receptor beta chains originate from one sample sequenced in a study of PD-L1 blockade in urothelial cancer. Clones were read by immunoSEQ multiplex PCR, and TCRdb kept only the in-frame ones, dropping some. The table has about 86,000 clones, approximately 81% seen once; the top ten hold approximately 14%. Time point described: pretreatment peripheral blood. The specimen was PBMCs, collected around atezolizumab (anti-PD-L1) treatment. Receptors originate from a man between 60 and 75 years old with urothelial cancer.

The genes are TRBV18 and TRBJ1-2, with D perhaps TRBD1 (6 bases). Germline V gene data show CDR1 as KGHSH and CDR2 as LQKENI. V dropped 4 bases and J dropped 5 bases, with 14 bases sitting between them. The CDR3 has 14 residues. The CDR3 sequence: CASSQMGQTYGYTF. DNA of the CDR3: TGTGCCAGCTCACAGATGGGACAAACATATGGCTACACCTTC.

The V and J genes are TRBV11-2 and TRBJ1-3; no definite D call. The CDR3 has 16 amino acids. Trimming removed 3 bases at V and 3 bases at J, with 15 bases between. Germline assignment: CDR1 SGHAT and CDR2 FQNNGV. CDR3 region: CASSFRAGGLGNTIYF. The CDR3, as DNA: TGTGCCAGCAGCTTCCGCGCTGGAGGGCTTGGAAACACCATATATTTT. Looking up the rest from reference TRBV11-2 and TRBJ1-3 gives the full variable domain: EAGVAQSPRYKIIEKRQSVAFWCNPISGHATLYWYQQILGQGPKLLIQFQNNGVVDDSQLPKDRFSAERLKGVDSTLKIQPAKLEDSAVYLCASSFRAGGLGNTIYFGEGSWLTVV.

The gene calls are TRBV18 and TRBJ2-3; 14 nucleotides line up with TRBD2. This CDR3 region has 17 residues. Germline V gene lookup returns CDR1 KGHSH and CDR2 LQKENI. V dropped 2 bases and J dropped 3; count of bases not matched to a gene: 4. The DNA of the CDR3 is TGTGCCAGCTCACCAGGGACTAGCGGGAGTCATACAGATACGCAGTATTTT. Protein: CASSPGTSGSHTDTQYF.

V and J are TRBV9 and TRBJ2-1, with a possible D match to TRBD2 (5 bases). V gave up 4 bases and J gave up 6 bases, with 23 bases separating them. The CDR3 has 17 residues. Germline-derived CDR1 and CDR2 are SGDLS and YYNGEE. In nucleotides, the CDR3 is TGTGCCAGCAGCCCCGACCCGGACTTACTTCATGGCAATGAGCAGTTCTTC. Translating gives CASSPDPDLLHGNEQFF.

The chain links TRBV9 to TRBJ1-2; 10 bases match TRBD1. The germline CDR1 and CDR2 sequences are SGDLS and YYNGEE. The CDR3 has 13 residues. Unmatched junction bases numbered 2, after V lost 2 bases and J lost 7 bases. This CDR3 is CASSVGQGRGYTF. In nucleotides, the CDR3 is TGTGCCAGCAGCGTGGGACAGGGGCGTGGCTACACCTTC. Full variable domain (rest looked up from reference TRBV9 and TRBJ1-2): DSGVTQTPKHLITATGQRVTLRCSPRSGDLSVYWYQQSLDQGLQFLIQYYNGEERAKGNILERFSAQQFPDLHSELNLSSLELGDSALYFCASSVGQGRGYTFGSGTRLTVV.

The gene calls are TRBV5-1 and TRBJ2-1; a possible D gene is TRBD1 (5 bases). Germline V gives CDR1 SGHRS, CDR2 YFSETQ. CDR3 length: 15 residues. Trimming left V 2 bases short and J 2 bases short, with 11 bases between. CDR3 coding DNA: TGCGCCAGCAGCTTCCAGGGAAGCACCTACAATGAGCAGTTCTTC. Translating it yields CASSFQGSTYNEQFF.

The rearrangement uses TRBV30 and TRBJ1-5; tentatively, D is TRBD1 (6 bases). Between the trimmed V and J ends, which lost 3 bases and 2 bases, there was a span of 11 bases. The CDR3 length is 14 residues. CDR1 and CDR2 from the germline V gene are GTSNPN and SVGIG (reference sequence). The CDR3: CAWSDRSRNQPQHF. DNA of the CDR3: TGTGCCTGGAGCGACAGGAGTCGCAATCAGCCCCAGCATTTT.

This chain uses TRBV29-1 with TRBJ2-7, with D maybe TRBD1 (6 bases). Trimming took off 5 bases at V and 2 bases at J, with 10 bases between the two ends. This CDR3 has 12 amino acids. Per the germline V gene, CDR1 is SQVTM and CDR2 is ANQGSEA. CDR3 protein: CSVIGDTYEQYF. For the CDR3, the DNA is TGCAGCGTTATAGGGGACACCTACGAGCAGTACTTC.

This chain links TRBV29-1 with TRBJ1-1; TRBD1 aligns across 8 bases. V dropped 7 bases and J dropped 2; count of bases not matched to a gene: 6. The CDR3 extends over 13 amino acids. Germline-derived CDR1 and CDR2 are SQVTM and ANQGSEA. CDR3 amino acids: CSAGQGGNTEAFF. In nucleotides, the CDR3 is TGCAGCGCCGGACAGGGTGGAAACACTGAAGCTTTCTTT. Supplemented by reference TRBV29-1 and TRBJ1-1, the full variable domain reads SAVISQKPSRDICQRGTSLTIQCQVDSQVTMMFWYRQQPGQSLTLIATANQGSEATYESGFVIDKFPISRPNLTFSTLTVSNMSPEDSSIYLCSAGQGGNTEAFFGQGTRLTVV.

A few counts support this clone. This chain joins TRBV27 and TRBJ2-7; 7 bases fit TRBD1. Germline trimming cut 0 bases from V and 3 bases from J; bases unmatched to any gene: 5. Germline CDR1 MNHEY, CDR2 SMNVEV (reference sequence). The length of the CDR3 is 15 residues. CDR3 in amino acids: CASSLSGDRFYEQYF. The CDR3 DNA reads TGTGCCAGCAGTTTATCGGGGGACAGATTCTACGAGCAGTACTTC.

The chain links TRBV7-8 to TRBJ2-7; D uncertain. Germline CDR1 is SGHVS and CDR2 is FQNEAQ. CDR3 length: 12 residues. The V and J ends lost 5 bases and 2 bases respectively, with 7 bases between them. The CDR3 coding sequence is TGTGCCAGCAGCCAAAACACCTACGAGCAGTACTTC. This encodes CASSQNTYEQYF.

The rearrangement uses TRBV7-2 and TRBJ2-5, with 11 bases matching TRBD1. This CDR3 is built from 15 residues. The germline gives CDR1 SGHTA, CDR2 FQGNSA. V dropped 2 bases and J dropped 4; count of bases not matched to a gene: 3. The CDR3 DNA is TGTGCCAGCAGCTTAACGGACAGGGGGCGAGAGACCCAGTACTTC. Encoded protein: CASSLTDRGRETQYF. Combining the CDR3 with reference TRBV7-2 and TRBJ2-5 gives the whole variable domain GAGVSQSPSNKVTEKGKDVELRCDPISGHTALYWYRQSLGQGLEFLIYFQGNSAPDKSGLPSDRFSAERTGGSVSTLTIQRTQQEDSAVYLCASSLTDRGRETQYFGPGTRLLVL.

CDR3 nucleotide sequence: TGTGCCTGGAGTGTGGACACCAATCAGCCCCAGCATTTT. Its translation is CAWSVDTNQPQHF. The chain joins TRBV30 to TRBJ1-5, with D tentatively TRBD1 (5 bases). V lost 0 bases and J lost 3, with 6 bases in between. The length of the CDR3 is 13 residues. Germline V gives CDR1 GTSNPN, CDR2 SVGIG (reference sequence).

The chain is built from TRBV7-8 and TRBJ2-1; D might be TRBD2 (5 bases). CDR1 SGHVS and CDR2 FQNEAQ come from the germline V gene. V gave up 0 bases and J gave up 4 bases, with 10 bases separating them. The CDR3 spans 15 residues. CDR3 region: CASSLAPRTYNEQFF. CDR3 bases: TGTGCCAGCAGCTTAGCGCCCCGGACTTACAATGAGCAGTTCTTC.

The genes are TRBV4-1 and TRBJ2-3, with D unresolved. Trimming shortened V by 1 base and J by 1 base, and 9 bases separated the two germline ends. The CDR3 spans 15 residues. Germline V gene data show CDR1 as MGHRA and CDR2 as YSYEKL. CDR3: CASSQARTGTDTQYF. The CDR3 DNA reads TGCGCCAGCAGCCAAGCGAGAACGGGCACAGATACGCAGTATTTT.

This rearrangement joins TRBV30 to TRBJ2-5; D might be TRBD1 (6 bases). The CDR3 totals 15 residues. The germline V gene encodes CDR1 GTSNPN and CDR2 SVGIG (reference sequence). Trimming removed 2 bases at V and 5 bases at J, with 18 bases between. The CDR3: CAWSTGTVVSETQYF. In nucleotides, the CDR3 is TGTGCCTGGAGTACAGGGACGGTTGTATCGGAGACCCAGTACTTC.

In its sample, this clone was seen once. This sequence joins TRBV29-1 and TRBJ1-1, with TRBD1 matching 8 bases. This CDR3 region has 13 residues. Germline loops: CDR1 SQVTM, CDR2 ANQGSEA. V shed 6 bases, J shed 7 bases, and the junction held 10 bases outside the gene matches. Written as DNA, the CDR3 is TGCAGCGTGGCAGAGGGACAGGCGAGTGAAGCTTTCTTT. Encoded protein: CSVAEGQASEAFF.

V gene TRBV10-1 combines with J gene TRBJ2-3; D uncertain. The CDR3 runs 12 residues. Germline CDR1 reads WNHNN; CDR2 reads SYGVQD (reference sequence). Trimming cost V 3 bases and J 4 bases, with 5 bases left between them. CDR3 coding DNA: TGCGCCAGCAGTGATAGAGCAGATACGCAGTATTTT. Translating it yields CASSDRADTQYF.

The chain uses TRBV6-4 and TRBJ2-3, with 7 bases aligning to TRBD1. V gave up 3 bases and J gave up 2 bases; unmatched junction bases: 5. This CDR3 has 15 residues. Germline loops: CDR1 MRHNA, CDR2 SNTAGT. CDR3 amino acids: CASSEKTGHTDTQYF. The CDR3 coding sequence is TGTGCCAGCAGTGAAAAGACAGGGCACACAGATACGCAGTATTTT.

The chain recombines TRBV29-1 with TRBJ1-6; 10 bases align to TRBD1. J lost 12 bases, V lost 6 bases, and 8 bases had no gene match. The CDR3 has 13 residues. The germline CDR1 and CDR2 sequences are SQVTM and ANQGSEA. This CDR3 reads CSVGDRGAGPLHF. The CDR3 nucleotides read TGCAGCGTCGGGGACAGGGGAGCTGGACCCCTCCACTTT.

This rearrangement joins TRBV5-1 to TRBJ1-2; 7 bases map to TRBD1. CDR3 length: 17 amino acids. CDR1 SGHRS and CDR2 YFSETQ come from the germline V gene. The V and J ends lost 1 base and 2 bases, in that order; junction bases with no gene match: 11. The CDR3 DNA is TGCGCCAGCAGCTTGTTTCTAAACTCACAGGGGAACTATGGCTACACCTTC. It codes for CASSLFLNSQGNYGYTF.

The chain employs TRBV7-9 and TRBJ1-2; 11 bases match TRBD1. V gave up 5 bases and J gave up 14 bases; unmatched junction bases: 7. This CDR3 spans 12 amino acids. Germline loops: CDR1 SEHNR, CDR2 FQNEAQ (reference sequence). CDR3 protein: CASSTPGQGVTF. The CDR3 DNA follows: TGTGCCAGCAGCACTCCGGGACAGGGGGTAACCTTC.

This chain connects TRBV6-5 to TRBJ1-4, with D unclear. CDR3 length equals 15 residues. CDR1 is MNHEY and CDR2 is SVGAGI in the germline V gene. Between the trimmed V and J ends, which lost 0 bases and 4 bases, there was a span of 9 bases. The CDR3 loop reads CASSYSAGYNEKLFF. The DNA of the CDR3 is TGTGCCAGCAGTTACTCGGCGGGGTATAATGAAAAACTGTTTTTT.

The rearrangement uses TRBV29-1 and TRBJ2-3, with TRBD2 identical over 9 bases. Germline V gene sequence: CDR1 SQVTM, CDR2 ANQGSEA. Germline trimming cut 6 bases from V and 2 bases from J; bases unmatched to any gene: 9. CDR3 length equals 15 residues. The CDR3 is CSVRRTSAFTDTQYF. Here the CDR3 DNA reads TGCAGCGTCAGAAGGACTAGCGCATTCACAGATACGCAGTATTTT.

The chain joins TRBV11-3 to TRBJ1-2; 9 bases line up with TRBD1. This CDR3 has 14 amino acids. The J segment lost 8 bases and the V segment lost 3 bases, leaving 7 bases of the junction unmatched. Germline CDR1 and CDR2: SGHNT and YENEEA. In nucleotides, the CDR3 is TGTGCCAGCAGCTTTGAGGACAGGGGTTTGGGCTACACCTTC. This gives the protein CASSFEDRGLGYTF.